This T cell receptor (beta chain) was identified in a study of cytomegalovirus exposure and HLA in healthy donors. The germline CDR1 and CDR2 sequences are LNHDA and SQIVND (reference sequence). The V and J ends lost 8 bases and 8 bases, in that order; junction bases with no gene match: 13. The length of the CDR3 is 15 residues. In the case of this clone: Its antigen is unknown.

Study-level results: Rare TCR sequences dominated, though some public TCRs recurred in many donors. The study labeled more than 150 TCR beta chains cytomegalovirus-associated. In a later analysis, TCR beta V- and J-gene trimming showed a link to a missense DCLRE1C variant. Segments of the TCR beta V type were, in most cases, productive about 87% or about 30% of the time in an earlier analysis.

Researchers ran the PCR with 60 Vbeta and 13 Jbeta primers. Clones were read by immunoSEQ multiplex PCR, and TCRdb kept only the in-frame ones, dropping some. The sample consists of some 160,000 clones, over 80% of them appearing once. The receptor was derived from a male donor in good health and CMV-seropositive. Sequenced input: PBMCs. The chain couples TRBV19 to TRBJ2-1, with 9 bases lining up with TRBD2. The CDR3 DNA reads as TGTGCCAGTCACCCCCGGACTAGCGAGATCCATGAGCAGTTCTTC. This sequence encodes CASHPRTSEIHEQFF. The full variable domain, in which reference TRBV19 and TRBJ2-1 provide the parts outside the CDR3, is DGGITQSPKYLFRKEGQNVTLSCEQNLNHDAMYWYRQDPGQGLRLIYYSQIVNDFQKGDIAEGYSVSREKKESFPLTVTSAQKNPTAFYLCASHPRTSEIHEQFFGPGTRLTVL.